This T cell receptor (beta chain) was retrieved from a study of read filtering for tumor transcriptome and immune sequencing. Study information: Whole-transcriptome libraries were prepared after DNase treatment.

Molecular barcoded adaptors covering alpha/delta and beta/gamma chains were used on roughly 400 ng RNA. TCRdb used MiXCR to reprocess the reads, holding one entry per CDR3 protein. Of about 38,000 distinct CDR3 sequences in the sample, 14% are singletons; the top ten hold about 17%. Germline CDR1 MGHRA, CDR2 YSYEKL. The CDR3 sequence is 16 residues long. To note about this clonotype: Compared with germline, one end of the junction differs, possibly owing to a read error.

The chain links TRBV4-1 to TRBJ1-1; D is perhaps TRBD1 (6 bases). Source material: a population of CD138-negative cells sorted from bone marrow. This receptor was identified in a donor aged 40 or older with multiple myeloma. The CDR3 coding sequence is TGTGCCAGCAGCCATGCCTTCGGGGGCAGCGACACTGAAGCTTTCTTT. Protein product: CASSHAFGGSDTEAFF.